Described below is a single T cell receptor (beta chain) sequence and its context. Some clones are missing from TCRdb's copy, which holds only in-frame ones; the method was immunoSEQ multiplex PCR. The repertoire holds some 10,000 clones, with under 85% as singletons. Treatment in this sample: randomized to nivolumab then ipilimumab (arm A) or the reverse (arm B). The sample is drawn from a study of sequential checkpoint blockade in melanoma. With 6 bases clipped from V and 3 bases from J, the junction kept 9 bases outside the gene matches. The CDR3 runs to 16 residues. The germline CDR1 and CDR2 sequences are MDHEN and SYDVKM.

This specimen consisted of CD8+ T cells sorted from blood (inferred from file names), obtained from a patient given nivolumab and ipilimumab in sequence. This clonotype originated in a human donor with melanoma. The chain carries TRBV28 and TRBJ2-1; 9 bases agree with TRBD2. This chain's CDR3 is CASRSIAGEVYNEQFF. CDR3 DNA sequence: TGTGCCAGCAGATCGATAGCGGGAGAGGTCTACAATGAGCAGTTCTTC.